This T cell receptor beta chain was identified during a study of T cell responses to AZD1222 COVID-19 vaccine. General observations from the study: CD4 TCRs associated with vaccination spanned spike, dominating at 160-218 and 743-854. Nearly half of unique spike-specific TCRs reportedly avoided B.1.351 and B.1.1.7 mutated regions. Among the donors, most were white British and more were female, and clonal diversity was possibly underestimated. Two AZD1222 administrations were followed by greater Spike-specific TCR breadth and depth.

About this clone itself: Its antigen is still unknown.

Sequenced by immunoSEQ multiplex PCR; TCRdb stores in-frame clones only, minus some. The sample has over 130,000 clones, about 93% seen once. This CDR3 contains 15 residues. The chain uses TRBV21-1 and TRBJ2-1. TRBV21-1 is tagged as a pseudogene. This specimen consisted of peripheral blood, obtained on day 0 of AZD1222 vaccination. The clonotype was recovered from an adult in good health. The CDR3 DNA is TGTGCCAGCAGCTCGGGGGCTAGACTTGGGGATGAGCAGTTCTTC. Its translation: CASSSGARLGDEQFF.